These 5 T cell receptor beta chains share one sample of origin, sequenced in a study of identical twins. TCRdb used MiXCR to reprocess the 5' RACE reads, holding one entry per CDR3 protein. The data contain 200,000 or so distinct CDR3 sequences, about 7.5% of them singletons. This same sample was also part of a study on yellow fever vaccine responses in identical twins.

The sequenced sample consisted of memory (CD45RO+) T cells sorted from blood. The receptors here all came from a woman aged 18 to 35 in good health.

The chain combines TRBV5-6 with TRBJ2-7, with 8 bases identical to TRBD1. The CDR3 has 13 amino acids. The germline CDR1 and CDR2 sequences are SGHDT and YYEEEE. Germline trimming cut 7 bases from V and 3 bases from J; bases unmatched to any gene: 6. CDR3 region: CASGRGRLYEQYF. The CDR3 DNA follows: TGTGCCAGCGGCAGGGGGCGCCTCTACGAGCAGTACTTC.

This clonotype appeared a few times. CDR3 sequence: CASSLGDSLKYNEQFF. The CDR3 region has the DNA TGTGCCAGCAGCTTAGGAGACAGTCTAAAGTACAATGAGCAGTTCTTC. This chain connects TRBV11-2 to TRBJ2-1; D possibly corresponds to TRBD1 (5 bases). Germline V gives CDR1 SGHAT, CDR2 FQNNGV. V was trimmed by 1 base and J by 4 bases, leaving 14 bases between them. The CDR3 is made up of 16 amino acids.

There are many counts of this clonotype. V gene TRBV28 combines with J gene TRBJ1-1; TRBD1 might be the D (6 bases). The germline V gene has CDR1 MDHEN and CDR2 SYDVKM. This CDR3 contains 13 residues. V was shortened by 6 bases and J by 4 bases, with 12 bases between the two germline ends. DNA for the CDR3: TGTGCCAGCAGACCACAGGGCGGCACTGAAGCTTTCTTT. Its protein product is CASRPQGGTEAFF.

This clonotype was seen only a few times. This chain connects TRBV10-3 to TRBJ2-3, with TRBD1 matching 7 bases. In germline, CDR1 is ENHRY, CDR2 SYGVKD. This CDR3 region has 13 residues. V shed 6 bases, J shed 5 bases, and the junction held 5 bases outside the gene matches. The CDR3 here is CAIREGAVDTQYF. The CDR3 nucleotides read TGTGCCATCAGAGAGGGGGCGGTAGATACGCAGTATTTT.

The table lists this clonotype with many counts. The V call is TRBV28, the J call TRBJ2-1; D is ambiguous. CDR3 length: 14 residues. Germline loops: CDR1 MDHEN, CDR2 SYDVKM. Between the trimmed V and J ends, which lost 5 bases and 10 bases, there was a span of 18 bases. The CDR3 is CASSPPPRQGEQFF. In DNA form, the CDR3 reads TGTGCCAGCAGTCCCCCTCCTCGCCAAGGAGAGCAGTTCTTC.